This TCR beta chain derives from a study of blood T cell repertoires in COVID-19. Germline CDR1 reads MDHEN; CDR2 reads SYDVKM. Trimming stripped 2 bases from V and 1 base from J, with 15 bases between. The CDR3 runs 17 residues. As processed by the authors: For nucleated cells, counts were estimated from reference gene primer amplification. Some clones are missing from TCRdb's copy, which holds only in-frame ones; the method was immunoSEQ multiplex PCR. V and J calls plus clone size are reproduced from that table; the DNA served to infer D and trimming. This table holds 200,000 to 250,000 clones, about 87% found once. Participants came from about two dozen US areas, aged roughly 18 to 100 years. Donors were grouped by their self-reported clinical history. A PCR-confirmed or clinician-diagnosed COVID-19 case had contacted exposed participants within 2 weeks of entry.

The rearrangement joins TRBV28 to TRBJ2-4; D not certain. Sequencing used PBMCs or T cells enriched from blood (not recorded which). This clonotype was obtained from a woman younger than 45 who had been exposed to COVID-19. For the CDR3, the DNA is TGTGCCAGCAGTTTACAGAGGTTTGGCCGGGCCAAAAACATTCAGTACTTC. Protein: CASSLQRFGRAKNIQYF. Variable domain in full (rest from reference TRBV28 and TRBJ2-4): DVKVTQSSRYLVKRTGEKVFLECVQDMDHENMFWYRQDPGLGLRLIYFSYDVKMKEKGDIPEGYSVSREKKERFSLILESASTNQTSMYLCASSLQRFGRAKNIQYFGAGTRLSVL.